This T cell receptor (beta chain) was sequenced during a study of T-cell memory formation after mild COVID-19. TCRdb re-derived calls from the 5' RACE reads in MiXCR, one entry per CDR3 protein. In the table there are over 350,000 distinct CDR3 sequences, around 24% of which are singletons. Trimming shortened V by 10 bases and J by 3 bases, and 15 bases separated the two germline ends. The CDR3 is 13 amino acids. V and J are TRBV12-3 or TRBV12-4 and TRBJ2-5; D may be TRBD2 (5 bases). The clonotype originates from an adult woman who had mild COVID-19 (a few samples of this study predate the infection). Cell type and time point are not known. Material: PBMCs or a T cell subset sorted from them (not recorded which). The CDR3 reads CATLLWGEETQYF. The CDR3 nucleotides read TGTGCCACTTTGCTCTGGGGAGAAGAGACCCAGTACTTC.